This TCR beta chain was recovered during a study of cytomegalovirus exposure and HLA in healthy donors. Study summary: In an earlier analysis, around 120 million unique TCR beta sequences were found from 200 million or so T cells.

Vbeta (60) and Jbeta (13) primers were used in the PCR. The table came from immunoSEQ multiplex PCR; TCRdb's copy has only in-frame clones and leaves some out. Of some 150,000 clones listed, approximately 84% were seen once; the top ten hold less than 2%. Concerning this clone: What it binds is not known.

Whole-study results and caveats: The study flagged some 170 TCR beta chains as cytomegalovirus-associated.

J gave up 3 bases and V 2 bases, and 5 bases lay outside the gene matches. In germline, CDR1 is LGHNA, CDR2 YSLEER. The CDR3 totals 16 residues. The specimen sequenced was PBMCs. The chain carries TRBV4-3 and TRBJ2-3; 10 bases fit TRBD1. This sequence originates from a woman aged 40 to 50 in good health and CMV-seronegative. The CDR3 DNA sequence: TGCGCCAGCAGCCAACTACCGGGACAGGGGACAGATACGCAGTATTTT. It encodes CASSQLPGQGTDTQYF.